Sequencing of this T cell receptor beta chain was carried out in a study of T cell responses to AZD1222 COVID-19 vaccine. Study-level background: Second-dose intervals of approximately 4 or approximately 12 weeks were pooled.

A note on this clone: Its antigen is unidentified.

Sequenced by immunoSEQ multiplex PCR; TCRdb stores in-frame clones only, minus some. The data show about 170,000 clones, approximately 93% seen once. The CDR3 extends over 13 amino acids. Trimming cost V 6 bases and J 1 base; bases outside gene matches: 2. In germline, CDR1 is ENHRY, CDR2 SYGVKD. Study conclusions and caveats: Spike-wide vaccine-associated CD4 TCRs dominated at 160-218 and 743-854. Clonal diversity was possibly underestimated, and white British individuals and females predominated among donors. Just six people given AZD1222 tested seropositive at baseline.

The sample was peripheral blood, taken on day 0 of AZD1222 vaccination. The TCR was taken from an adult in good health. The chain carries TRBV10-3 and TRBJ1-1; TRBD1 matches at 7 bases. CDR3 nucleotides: TGTGCCATCAGCCAGGGGGAGAACACTGAAGCTTTCTTT. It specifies CAISQGENTEAFF.